This T cell receptor beta chain was found in a study of cytomegalovirus exposure and HLA in healthy donors. On the study more broadly: The approximately 110 validation repertoires, a later analysis reported, used the same platform as the 700 or so repertoires from the first cohort.

Whole-study results and caveats: Diagnosis of cytomegalovirus status made by the classifier reportedly showed high specificity and sensitivity. Generally TCR sequences proved uncommon, though certain public TCRs appeared in numerous donors. According to a subsequent analysis, TCR clusters from the first cohort were inclined to appear together in the roughly 120 validation repertoires.

Notes on this clone: Its antigen is still unknown.

The V gene lost 6 bases and the J gene lost 4 bases, with 12 bases spanning the gap. CDR1 and CDR2 from the germline V gene are MNHEY and SMNVEV (reference sequence). This CDR3 has 14 amino acids. The repertoire was sequenced with immunoSEQ multiplex PCR; TCRdb's copy has only in-frame clones and lacks some. The sample lists about 360,000 clones; 86% were seen once. This receptor was obtained from a woman under 30 in good health and CMV-seronegative. J is TRBJ1-4 and V is TRBV27; no definite D call. The sample consisted of PBMCs. The CDR3 DNA sequence: TGTGCCAGCAGCCCCGGTGGTTTTAATGAAAAACTGTTTTTT. The encoded protein is CASSPGGFNEKLFF.